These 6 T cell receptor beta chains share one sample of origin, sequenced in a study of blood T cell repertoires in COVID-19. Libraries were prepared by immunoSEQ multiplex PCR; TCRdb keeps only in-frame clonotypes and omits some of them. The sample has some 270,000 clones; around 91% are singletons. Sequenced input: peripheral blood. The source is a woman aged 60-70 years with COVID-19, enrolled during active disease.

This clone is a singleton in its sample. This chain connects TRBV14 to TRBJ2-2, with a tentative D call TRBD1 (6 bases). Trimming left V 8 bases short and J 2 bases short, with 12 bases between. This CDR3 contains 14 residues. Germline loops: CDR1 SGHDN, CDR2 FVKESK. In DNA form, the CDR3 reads TGTGCCAGCGCTTTGGGGGCAAACACCGGGGAGCTGTTTTTT. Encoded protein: CASALGANTGELFF.

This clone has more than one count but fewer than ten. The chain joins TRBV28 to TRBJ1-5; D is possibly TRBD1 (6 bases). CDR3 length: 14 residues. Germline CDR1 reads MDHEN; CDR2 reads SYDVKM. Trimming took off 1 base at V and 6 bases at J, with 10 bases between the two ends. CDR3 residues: CASSLYGGPQPQHF. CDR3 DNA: TGTGCCAGCAGTTTATACGGGGGGCCTCAGCCCCAGCATTTT.

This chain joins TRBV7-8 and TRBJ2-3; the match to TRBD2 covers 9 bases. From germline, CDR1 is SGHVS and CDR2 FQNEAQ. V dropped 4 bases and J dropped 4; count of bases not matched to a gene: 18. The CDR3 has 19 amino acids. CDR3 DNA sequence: TGTGCCAGCAGCTCCACGGATATTGGCGGGGGGGCGGAGGCAGATACGCAGTATTTT. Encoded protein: CASSSTDIGGGAEADTQYF. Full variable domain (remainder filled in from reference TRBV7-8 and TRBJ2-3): GAGVSQSPRYKVAKRGQDVALRCDPISGHVSLFWYQQALGQGPEFLTYFQNEAQLDKSGLPSDRFFAERPEGSVSTLKIQRTQQEDSAVYLCASSSTDIGGGAEADTQYFGPGTRLTVL.

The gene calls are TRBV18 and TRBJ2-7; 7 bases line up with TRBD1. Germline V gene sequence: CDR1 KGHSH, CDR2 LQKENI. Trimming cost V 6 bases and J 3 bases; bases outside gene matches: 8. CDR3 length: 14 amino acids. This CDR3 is CASSLKGQNYEQYF. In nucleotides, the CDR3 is TGTGCCAGCTCTCTCAAGGGACAGAACTACGAGCAGTACTTC.

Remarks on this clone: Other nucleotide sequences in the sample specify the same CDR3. The CDR3 DNA reads as TGTGCCAGCAGTTTAGTCGGGGGCACTGAAGCTTTCTTT. It is translated as CASSLVGGTEAFF. The rearrangement links TRBV12-3 or TRBV12-4 to TRBJ1-1; D is possibly TRBD1 (5 bases). This CDR3 contains 13 residues. V gave up 1 base and J gave up 4 bases, with 7 bases separating them.

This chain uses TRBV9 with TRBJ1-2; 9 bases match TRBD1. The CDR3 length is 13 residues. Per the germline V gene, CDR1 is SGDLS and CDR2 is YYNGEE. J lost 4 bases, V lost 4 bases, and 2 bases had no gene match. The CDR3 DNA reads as TGTGCCAGCAGCCCGACAGGGGGCTATGGCTACACCTTC. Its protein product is CASSPTGGYGYTF.